What follows are 5 T cell receptor beta chains derived from one specimen sequenced in a study of blood T cell repertoires in COVID-19. The protocol was immunoSEQ multiplex PCR, while the TCRdb copy is restricted to in-frame clones and leaves out a portion. The sample carries about 59,000 clones, about four fifths recorded once. Sequenced: peripheral blood. The source is a woman aged 80 or older with acute or convalescent COVID-19.

This sequence joins TRBV9 and TRBJ2-5; D is perhaps TRBD2 (6 bases). CDR1 and CDR2 (germline): SGDLS, YYNGEE. The CDR3 consists of 17 residues. Trimming shortened V by 0 bases and J by 0 bases, and 15 bases separated the two germline ends. The CDR3 coding sequence is TGTGCCAGCAGCGTAGCTGGGCCTGGGGGGTACCAAGAGACCCAGTACTTC. Translated, it gives CASSVAGPGGYQETQYF.

This clone was seen a few times. The rearrangement joins TRBV7-9 to TRBJ2-2, with TRBD2 matching over 7 bases. CDR1 is SEHNR and CDR2 is FQNEAQ in the germline V gene (reference sequence). V shed 7 bases and J 6 bases; nucleotides not matched to a gene: 14. The CDR3 spans 16 residues. The CDR3 DNA sequence: TGTGCCAGCACCGTACGGCGGGAGAAGAGAGCCGGGGAGCTGTTTTTT. Translated, it gives CASTVRREKRAGELFF.

In DNA, the CDR3 is TGTGCCAGCTCACCACCGCAGAAACGTTACAATGAGCAGTTCTTC. Its translation is CASSPPQKRYNEQFF. The gene calls are TRBV18 and TRBJ2-1; D uncertain. Germline V gene data show CDR1 as KGHSH and CDR2 as LQKENI. CDR3 length equals 15 residues. The germline V and J ends were trimmed by 0 bases and 4 bases, with 10 bases remaining between them.

The CDR3 here is CASSFRDSSYEQYF. For the CDR3, the DNA is TGTGCCAGCAGTTTCCGGGACAGCTCCTACGAGCAGTACTTC. J is TRBJ2-7 and V is TRBV6-2 or TRBV6-3, with TRBD1 matching 7 bases. CDR1 is MNHEY, CDR2 SVGEGT, per germline. Trimming removed 4 bases from V and 0 bases from J; junction bases left unmatched: 3. The CDR3 runs 14 residues.

This clone came up a few times. The rearrangement links TRBV7-2 to TRBJ1-3; TRBD1 is a possible D gene (6 bases). The CDR3 is 15 residues long. V was pared by 1 base and J by 2 bases, with 9 bases between. Germline lookup yields CDR1 SGHTA and CDR2 FQGNSA. The chain's CDR3 is CASSLVGGPGNTIYF. The DNA of the CDR3 is TGTGCCAGCAGCTTAGTCGGGGGGCCTGGAAACACCATATATTTT.